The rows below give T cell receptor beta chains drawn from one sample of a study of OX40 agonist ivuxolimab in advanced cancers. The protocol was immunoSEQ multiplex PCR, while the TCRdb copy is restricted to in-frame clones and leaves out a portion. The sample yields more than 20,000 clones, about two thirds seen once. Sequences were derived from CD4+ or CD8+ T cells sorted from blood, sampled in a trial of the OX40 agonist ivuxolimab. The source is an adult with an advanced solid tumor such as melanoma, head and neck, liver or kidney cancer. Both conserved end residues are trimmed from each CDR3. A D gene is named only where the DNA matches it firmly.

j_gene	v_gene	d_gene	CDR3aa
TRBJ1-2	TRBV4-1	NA	ASSQGSPLGALSDGYT
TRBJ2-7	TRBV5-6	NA	ASSLGYEQY
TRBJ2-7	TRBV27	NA	ASSSLAMSSYEQY
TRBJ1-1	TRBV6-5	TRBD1	ASTRDRGNTEAF
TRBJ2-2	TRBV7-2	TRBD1	ASSQSGTGEPGELF
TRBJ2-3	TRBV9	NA	ASSGTRDTDTQY
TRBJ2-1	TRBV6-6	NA	ASIQASYNEQF
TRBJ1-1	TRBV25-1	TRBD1	ASSGPGQGATEAF
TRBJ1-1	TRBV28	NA	ASSVTQKNTEAF
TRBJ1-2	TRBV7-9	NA	ASSYERDLRGYT
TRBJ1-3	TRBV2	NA	ASRLGNSGNTIY
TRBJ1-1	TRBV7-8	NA	ASSLGRGPTEAF
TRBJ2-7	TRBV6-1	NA	ASSIGQSYEQY
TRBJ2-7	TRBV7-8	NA	ASSLTGRLGKY
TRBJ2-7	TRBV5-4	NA	ASSLLRDYEQY
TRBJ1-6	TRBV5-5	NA	ASSFSQNSPLH
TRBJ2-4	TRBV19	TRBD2	ASSNPGTSGLAKNIQY
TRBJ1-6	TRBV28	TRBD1	ASSLRTGGNSPLH
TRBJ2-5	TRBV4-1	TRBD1	ASSQEDREVSTRETQY
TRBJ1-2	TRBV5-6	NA	ASSFPTTNYGYT
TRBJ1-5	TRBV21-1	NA	ASSSLDSNQPQH
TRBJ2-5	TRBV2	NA	ASSEALEAGETQY